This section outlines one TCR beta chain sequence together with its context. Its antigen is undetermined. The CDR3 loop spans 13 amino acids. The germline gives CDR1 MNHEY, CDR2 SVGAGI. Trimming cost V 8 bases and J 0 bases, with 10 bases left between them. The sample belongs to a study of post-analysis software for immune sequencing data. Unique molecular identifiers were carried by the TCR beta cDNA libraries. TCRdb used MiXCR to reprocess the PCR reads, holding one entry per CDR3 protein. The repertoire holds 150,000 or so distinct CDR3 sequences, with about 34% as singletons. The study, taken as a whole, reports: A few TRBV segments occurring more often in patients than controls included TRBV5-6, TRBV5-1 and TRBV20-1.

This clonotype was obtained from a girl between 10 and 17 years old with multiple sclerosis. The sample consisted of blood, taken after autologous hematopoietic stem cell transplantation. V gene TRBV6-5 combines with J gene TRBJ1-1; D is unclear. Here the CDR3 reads CASGDRVNTEAFF. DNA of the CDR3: TGTGCCAGCGGCGACCGAGTGAACACTGAAGCTTTCTTT.